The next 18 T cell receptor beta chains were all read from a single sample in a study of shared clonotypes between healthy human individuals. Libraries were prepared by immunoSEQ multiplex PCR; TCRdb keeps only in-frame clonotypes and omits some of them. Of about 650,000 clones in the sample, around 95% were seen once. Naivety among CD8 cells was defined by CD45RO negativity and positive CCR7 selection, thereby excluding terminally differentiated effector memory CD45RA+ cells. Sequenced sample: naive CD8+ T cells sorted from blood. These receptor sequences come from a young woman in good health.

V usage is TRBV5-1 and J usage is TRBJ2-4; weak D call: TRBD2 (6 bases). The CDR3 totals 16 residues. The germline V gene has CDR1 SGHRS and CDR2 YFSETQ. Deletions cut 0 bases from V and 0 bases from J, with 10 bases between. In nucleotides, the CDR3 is TGCGCCAGCAGCTTGGGGAGGGGAACAGCCAAAAACATTCAGTACTTC. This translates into CASSLGRGTAKNIQYF.

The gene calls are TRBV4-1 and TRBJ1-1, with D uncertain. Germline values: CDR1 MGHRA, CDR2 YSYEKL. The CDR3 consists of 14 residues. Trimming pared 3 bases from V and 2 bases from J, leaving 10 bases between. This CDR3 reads CASSHDDGNTEAFF. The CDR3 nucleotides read TGCGCCAGCAGCCATGACGACGGAAACACTGAAGCTTTCTTT.

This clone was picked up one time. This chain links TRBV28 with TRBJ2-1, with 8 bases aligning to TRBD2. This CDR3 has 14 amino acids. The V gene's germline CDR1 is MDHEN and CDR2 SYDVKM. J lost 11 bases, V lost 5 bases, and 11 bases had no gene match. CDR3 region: CASSKQGLVFKQFF. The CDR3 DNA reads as TGTGCCAGCAGTAAACAGGGACTAGTCTTTAAGCAGTTCTTC. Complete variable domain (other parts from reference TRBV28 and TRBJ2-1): DVKVTQSSRYLVKRTGEKVFLECVQDMDHENMFWYRQDPGLGLRLIYFSYDVKMKEKGDIPEGYSVSREKKERFSLILESASTNQTSMYLCASSKQGLVFKQFFGPGTRLTVL.

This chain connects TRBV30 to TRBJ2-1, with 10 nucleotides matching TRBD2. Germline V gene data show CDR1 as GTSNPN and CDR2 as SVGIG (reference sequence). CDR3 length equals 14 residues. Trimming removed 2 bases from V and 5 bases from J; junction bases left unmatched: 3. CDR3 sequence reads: CAWSWTSGHNEQFF. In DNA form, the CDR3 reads TGTGCCTGGAGTTGGACTAGCGGTCACAATGAGCAGTTCTTC.

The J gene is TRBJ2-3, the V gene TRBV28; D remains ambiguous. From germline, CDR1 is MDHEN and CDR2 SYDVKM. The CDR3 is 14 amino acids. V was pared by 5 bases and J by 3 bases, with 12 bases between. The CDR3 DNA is TGTGCCAGCAGTAACCCCGTGGATACAGATACGCAGTATTTT. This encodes CASSNPVDTDTQYF.

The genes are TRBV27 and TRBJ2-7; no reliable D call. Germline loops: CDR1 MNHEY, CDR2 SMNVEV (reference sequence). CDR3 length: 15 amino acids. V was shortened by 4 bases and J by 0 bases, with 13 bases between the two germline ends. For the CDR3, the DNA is TGTGCCAGCAGTTACAGCTCCCTCAGCTCCTACGAGCAGTACTTC. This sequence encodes CASSYSSLSSYEQYF.

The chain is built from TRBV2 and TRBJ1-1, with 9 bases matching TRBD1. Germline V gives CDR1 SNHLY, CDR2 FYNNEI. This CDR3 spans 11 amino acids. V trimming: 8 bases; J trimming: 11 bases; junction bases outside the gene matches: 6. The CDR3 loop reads CASAGTGSAFF. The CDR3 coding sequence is TGTGCCAGCGCCGGGACAGGGTCGGCTTTCTTT.

Here the CDR3 reads CASSGQSAGGTKNTGELFF. In DNA, the CDR3 is TGTGCCAGCAGCGGCCAAAGCGCGGGAGGAACCAAGAACACCGGGGAGCTGTTTTTT. The J gene is TRBJ2-2, the V gene TRBV5-4, with 8 bases lining up with TRBD2. Germline V lookup: CDR1 SGHNT, CDR2 YYREEE (reference sequence). The CDR3 is 19 residues long. V lost 4 bases to trimming and J lost 1 base; unmatched junction nucleotides: 15.

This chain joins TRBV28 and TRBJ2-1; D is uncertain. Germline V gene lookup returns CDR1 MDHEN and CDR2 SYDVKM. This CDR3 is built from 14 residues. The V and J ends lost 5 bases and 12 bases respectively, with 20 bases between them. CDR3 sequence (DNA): TGTGCCAGCAGTGGGGTGGTAGCCCCACGGAGGCAGTTCTTC. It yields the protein CASSGVVAPRRQFF.

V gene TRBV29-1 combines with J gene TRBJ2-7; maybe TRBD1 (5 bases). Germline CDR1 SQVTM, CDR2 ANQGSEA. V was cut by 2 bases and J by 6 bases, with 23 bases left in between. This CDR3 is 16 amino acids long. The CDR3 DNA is TGCAGCGTTGAAAACCCACAGGTAGTCCTCCCACGCGAGCAGTACTTC. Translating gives CSVENPQVVLPREQYF.

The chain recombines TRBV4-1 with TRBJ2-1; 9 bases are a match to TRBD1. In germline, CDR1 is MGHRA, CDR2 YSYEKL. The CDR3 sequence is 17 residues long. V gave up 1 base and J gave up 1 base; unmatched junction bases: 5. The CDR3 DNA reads TGCGCCAGCAGCCAAGTTTGGACAGGGGTTTCCTACAATGAGCAGTTCTTC. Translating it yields CASSQVWTGVSYNEQFF.

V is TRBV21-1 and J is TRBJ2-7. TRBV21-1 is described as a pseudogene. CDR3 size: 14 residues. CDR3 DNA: TGTGCCAGCAACAACAGGGAGAACTCCTACGAGCAGTACTTC. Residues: CASNNRENSYEQYF.

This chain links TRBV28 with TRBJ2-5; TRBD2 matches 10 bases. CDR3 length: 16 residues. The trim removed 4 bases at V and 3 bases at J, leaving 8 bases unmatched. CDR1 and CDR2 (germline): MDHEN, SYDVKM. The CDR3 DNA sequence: TGTGCCAGCAGTTCCAACCTAGCGGGAGTAAAAGAGACCCAGTACTTC. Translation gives CASSSNLAGVKETQYF. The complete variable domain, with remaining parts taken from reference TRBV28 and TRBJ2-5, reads DVKVTQSSRYLVKRTGEKVFLECVQDMDHENMFWYRQDPGLGLRLIYFSYDVKMKEKGDIPEGYSVSREKKERFSLILESASTNQTSMYLCASSSNLAGVKETQYFGPGTRLLVL.

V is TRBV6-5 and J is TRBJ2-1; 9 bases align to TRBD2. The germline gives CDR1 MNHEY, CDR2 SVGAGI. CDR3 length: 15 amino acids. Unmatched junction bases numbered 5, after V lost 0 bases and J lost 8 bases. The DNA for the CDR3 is TGTGCCAGCAGTTACTCTAGCGGGAGCGTCGATGAGCAGTTCTTC. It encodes CASSYSSGSVDEQFF.

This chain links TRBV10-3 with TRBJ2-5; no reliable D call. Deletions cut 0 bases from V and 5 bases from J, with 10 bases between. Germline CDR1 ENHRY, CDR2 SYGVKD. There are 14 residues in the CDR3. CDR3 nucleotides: TGTGCCATCAGTGAGTCGGGCGCGCTGGAGACCCAGTACTTC. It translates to CAISESGALETQYF.

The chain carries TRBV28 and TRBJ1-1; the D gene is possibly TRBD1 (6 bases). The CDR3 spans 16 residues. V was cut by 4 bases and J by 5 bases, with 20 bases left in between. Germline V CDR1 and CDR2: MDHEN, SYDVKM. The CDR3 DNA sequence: TGTGCCAGCAGTTCACCATGGACAGATTACACTACTGAAGCTTTCTTT. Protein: CASSSPWTDYTTEAFF.

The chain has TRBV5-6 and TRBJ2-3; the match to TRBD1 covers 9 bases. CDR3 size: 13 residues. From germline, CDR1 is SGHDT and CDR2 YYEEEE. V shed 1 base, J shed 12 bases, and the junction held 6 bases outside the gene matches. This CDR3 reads CASSLWGQGGQYF. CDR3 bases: TGTGCCAGCAGCTTGTGGGGACAGGGTGGACAGTATTTT.

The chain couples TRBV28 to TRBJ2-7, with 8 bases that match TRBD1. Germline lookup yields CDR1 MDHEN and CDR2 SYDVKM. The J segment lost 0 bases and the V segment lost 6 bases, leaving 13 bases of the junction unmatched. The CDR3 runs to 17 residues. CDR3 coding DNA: TGTGCCAGCAGATATGACCCCGCCGGGACAGGCTCCTACGAGCAGTACTTC. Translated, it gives CASRYDPAGTGSYEQYF.